The TCR beta chain described here comes from a study of blood T cell repertoires in COVID-19. Study summary: Italy, Spain and the United States were the sources of the convalescent and acute COVID-19 samples.

V shed 4 bases and J shed 4 bases, with 14 bases lying between them. The germline gives CDR1 SGHNT, CDR2 YYREEE (reference sequence). This CDR3 comprises 14 residues. The assay was immunoSEQ multiplex PCR, and TCRdb's table has in-frame clones only and misses some. This sample yields about 130,000 clones, of which 77% are seen a single time; around 20% belongs to the top ten. The chain employs TRBV5-4 and TRBJ2-5; TRBD2 is a possible D gene (6 bases). This sequence was found in a man of 80 years or more with acute or convalescent COVID-19. Material for sequencing was peripheral blood. CDR3 residues: CASSPGTERETQYF. In nucleotides, the CDR3 is TGTGCCAGCAGCCCCGGGACTGAGAGAGAGACCCAGTACTTC.